A single sample gave rise to the 3 T cell receptor beta chains below, sequenced in a study of CD8+ T cells in alopecia areata (dated by TCRdb to 2016 to 2018). The method was the immunoSEQ multiplex PCR assay. RNA was extracted from all samples and reverse transcribed into cDNA, which served as template for TCR sequencing. TCRdb obtained this table from immuneACCESS and retained in-frame rearrangements with V and J assigned. These tables miss some clones; where compared with another copy, unresolved V genes account for less than half of the shortfall, and the remainder is unexplained. The sample table holds 250,000 to 300,000 clones, of which 58% were seen once. Under 2% of the sample goes to the ten largest clones. The sample's time point label, decoded: around 22 weeks on oral tofacitinib. The treatment or condition label here, explained by the study, means: oral pan-JAK inhibitor, 5-10 mg twice daily.

This sample comprised CD4+ T cells sorted from blood, obtained at week 24, from a patient treated with tofacitinib. All receptors derive from a human donor with alopecia areata.

This rearrangement joins TRBV30 to TRBJ2-1; D is undetermined. Between the trimmed V and J ends, which lost 8 bases and 9 bases, there was a span of 14 bases. CDR3 length: 11 residues. Germline V gene data show CDR1 as GTSNPN and CDR2 as SVGIG (reference sequence). CDR3 sequence reads: CARTWEGEQFF. The CDR3 region has the DNA TGTGCCAGGACGTGGGAAGGTGAGCAGTTCTTC.

This clone was seen once. This chain uses TRBV11-3 with TRBJ2-5; D could derive from TRBD1 or TRBD2 (6 bases each). The CDR3 is made up of 14 amino acids. The V gene's germline CDR1 is SGHNT and CDR2 YENEEA. The V end lost 3 bases, the J end lost 4 bases, and 12 bases lay between the germline ends. This CDR3 reads CASSFSGAGETQYF. DNA of the CDR3: TGTGCCAGCAGCTTTTCGGGGGCAGGAGAGACCCAGTACTTC.

The genes are TRBV11-2 and TRBJ2-1; D is unresolved. V was trimmed by 5 bases and J by 3 bases, leaving 11 bases between them. The germline gives CDR1 SGHAT, CDR2 FQNNGV. The CDR3 is 14 residues long. CDR3: CASSPSWVYNEQFF. The CDR3 DNA reads TGTGCCAGCAGCCCATCATGGGTCTACAATGAGCAGTTCTTC.